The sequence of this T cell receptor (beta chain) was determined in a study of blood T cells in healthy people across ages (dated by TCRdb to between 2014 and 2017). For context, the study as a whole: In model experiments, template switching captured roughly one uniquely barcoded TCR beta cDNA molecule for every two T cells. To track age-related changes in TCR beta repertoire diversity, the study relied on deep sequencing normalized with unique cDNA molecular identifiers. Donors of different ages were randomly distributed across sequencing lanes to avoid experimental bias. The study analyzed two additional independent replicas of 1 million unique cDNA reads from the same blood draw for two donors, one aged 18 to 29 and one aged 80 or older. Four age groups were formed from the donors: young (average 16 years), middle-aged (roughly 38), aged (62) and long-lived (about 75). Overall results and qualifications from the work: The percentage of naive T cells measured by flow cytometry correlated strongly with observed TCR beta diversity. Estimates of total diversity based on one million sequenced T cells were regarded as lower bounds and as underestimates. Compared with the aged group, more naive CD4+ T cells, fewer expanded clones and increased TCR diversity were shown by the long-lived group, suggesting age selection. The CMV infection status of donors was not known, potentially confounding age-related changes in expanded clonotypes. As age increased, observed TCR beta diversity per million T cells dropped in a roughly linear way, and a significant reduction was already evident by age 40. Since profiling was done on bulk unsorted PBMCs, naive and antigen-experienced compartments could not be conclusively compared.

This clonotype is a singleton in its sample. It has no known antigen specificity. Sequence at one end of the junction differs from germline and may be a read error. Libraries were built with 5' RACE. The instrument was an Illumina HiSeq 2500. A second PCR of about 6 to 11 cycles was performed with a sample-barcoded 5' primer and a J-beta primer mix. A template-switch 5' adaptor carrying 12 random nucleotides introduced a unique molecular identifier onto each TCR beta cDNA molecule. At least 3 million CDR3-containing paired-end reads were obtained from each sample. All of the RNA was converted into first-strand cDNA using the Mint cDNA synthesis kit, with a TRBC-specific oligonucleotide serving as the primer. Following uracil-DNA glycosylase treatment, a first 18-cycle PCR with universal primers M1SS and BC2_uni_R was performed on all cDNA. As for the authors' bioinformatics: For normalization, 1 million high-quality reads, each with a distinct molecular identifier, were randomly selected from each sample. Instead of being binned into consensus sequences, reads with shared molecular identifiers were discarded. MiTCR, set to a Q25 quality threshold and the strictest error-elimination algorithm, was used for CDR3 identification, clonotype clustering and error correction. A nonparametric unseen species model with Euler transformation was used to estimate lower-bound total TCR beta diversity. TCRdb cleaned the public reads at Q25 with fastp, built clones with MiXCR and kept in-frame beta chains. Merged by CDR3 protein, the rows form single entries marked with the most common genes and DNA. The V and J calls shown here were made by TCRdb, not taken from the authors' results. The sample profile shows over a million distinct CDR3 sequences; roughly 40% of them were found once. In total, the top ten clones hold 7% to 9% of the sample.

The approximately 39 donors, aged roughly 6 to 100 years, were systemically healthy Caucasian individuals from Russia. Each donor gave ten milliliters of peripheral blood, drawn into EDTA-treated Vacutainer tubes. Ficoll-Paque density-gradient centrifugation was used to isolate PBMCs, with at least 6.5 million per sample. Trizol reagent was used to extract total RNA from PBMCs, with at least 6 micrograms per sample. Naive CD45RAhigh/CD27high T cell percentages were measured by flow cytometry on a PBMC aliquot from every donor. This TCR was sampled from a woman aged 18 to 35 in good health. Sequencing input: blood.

The CDR3: CANSVALRTNEQFF. The nucleotides are TGTGCCAACAGCGTAGCTCTCCGGACAAATGAGCAGTTCTTC. This chain joins TRBV9 to TRBJ2-1; a tentative D call is TRBD1 (5 bases match). Looking up the germline V gene yields CDR1 SGDLS and CDR2 YYNGEE. The CDR3 runs 14 amino acids, cysteine and phenylalanine included. The read is trimmed to its CDR3 DNA, 42 bases read in frame from base 1. This CDR3, with the reference TRBV9 and TRBJ2-1 proteins standing in past its ends, gives the full variable domain DSGVTQTPKHLITATGQRVTLRCSPRSGDLSVYWYQQSLDQGLQFLIQYYNGEERAKGNILERFSAQQFPDLHSELNLSSLELGDSALYFCANSVALRTNEQFFGPGTRLTVL.